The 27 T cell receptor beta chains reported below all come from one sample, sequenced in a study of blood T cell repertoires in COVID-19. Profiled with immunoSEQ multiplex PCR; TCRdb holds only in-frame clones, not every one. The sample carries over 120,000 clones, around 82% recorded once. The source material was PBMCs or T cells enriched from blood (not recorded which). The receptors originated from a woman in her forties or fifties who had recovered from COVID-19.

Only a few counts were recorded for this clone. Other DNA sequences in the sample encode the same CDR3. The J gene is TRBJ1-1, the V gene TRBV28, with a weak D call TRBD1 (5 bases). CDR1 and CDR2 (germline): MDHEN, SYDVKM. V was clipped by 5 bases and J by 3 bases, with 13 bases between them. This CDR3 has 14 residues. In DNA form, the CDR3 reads TGTGCCAGCAGTCTAAGGGGCAGGGACACTGAAGCTTTCTTT. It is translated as CASSLRGRDTEAFF.

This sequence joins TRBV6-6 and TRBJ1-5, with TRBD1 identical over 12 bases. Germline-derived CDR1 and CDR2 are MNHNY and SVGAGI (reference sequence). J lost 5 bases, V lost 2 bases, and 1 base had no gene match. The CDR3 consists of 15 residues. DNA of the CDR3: TGTGCCAGCAGTTACGGGACAGGGGGCCATCAGCCCCAGCATTTT. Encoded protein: CASSYGTGGHQPQHF.

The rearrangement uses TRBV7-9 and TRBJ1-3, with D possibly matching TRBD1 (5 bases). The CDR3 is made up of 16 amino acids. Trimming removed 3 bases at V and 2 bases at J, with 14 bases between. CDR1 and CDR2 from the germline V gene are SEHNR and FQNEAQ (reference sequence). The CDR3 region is CASSFYLLGAGNTIYF. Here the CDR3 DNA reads TGTGCCAGCAGCTTTTATTTGCTAGGGGCTGGAAACACCATATATTTT. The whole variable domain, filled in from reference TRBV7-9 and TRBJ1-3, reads DTGVSQNPRHKITKRGQNVTFRCDPISEHNRLYWYRQTLGQGPEFLTYFQNEAQLEKSRLLSDRFSAERPKGSFSTLEIQRTEQGDSAMYLCASSFYLLGAGNTIYFGEGSWLTVV.

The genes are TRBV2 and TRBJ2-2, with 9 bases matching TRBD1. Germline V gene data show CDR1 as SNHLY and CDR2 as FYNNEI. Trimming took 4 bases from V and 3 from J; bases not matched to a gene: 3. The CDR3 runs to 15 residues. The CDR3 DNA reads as TGTGCCAGCAGTGGGGACAGGGCCGACACCGGGGAGCTGTTTTTT. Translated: CASSGDRADTGELFF.

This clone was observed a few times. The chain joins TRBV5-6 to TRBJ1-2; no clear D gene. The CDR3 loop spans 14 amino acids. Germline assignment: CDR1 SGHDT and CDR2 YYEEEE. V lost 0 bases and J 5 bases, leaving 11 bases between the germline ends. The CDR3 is CASSLVGDGYGYTF. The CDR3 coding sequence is TGTGCCAGCAGCTTGGTCGGTGATGGTTATGGCTACACCTTC.

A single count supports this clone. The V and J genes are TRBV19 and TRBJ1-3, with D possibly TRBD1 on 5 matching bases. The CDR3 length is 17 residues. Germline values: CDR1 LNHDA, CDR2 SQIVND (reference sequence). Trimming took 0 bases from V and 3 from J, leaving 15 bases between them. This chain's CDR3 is CASSIDPSRADGNTIYF. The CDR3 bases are TGTGCCAGTAGTATAGATCCCAGCAGGGCGGATGGAAACACCATATATTTT. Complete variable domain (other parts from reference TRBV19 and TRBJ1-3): DGGITQSPKYLFRKEGQNVTLSCEQNLNHDAMYWYRQDPGQGLRLIYYSQIVNDFQKGDIAEGYSVSREKKESFPLTVTSAQKNPTAFYLCASSIDPSRADGNTIYFGEGSWLTVV.

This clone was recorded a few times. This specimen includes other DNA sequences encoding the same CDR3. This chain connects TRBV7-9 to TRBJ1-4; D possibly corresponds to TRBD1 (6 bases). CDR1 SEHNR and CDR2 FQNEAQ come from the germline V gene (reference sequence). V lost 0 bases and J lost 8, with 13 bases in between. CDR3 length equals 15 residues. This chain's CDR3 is CASSLALGAGEKLFF. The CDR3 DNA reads TGTGCCAGCAGCTTAGCTCTGGGGGCTGGGGAAAAACTGTTTTTT. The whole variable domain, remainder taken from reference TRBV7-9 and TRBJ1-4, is DTGVSQNPRHKITKRGQNVTFRCDPISEHNRLYWYRQTLGQGPEFLTYFQNEAQLEKSRLLSDRFSAERPKGSFSTLEIQRTEQGDSAMYLCASSLALGAGEKLFFGSGTQLSVL.

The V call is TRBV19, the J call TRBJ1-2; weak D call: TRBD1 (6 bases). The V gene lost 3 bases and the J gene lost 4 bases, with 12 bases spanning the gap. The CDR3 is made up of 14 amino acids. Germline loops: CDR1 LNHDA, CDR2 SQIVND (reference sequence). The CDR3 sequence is CASSIGGGAYGYTF. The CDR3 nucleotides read TGTGCCAGTAGTATTGGCGGGGGCGCCTATGGCTACACCTTC.

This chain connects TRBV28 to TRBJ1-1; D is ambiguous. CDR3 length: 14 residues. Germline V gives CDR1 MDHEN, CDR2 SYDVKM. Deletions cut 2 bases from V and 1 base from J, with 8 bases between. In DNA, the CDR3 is TGTGCCAGCAGTTTAGGCCGGAGGAACACTGAAGCTTTCTTT. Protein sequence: CASSLGRRNTEAFF.

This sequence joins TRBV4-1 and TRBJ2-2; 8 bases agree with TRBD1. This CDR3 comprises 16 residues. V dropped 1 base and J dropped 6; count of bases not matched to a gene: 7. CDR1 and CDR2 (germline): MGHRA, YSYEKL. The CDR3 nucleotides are TGCGCCAGCAGCCAAGCGACAGGGGAAGGTTCCGGGGAGCTGTTTTTT. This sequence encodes CASSQATGEGSGELFF.

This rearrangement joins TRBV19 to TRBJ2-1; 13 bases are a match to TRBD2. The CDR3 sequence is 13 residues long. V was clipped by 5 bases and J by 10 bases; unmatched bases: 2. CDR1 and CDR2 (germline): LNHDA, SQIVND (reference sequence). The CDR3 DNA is TGTGCCAGTAGTTCGGGACTAGCGGGGGAGCAGTTCTTC. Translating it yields CASSSGLAGEQFF.

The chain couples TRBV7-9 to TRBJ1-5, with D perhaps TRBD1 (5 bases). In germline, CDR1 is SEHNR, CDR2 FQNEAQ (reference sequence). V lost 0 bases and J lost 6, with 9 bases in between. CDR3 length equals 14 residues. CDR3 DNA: TGTGCCAGCAGCTTAGCGATGGGGGGTCAGCCCCAGCATTTT. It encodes CASSLAMGGQPQHF. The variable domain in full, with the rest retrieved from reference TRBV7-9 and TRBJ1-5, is DTGVSQNPRHKITKRGQNVTFRCDPISEHNRLYWYRQTLGQGPEFLTYFQNEAQLEKSRLLSDRFSAERPKGSFSTLEIQRTEQGDSAMYLCASSLAMGGQPQHFGDGTRLSIL.

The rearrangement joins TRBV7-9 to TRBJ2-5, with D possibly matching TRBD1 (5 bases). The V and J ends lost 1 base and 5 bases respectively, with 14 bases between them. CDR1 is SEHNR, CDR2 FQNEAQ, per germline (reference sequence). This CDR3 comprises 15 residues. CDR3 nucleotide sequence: TGTGCCAGCAGCTTAGGAGGTCAGGGTGGTGAGACCCAGTACTTC. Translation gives CASSLGGQGGETQYF.

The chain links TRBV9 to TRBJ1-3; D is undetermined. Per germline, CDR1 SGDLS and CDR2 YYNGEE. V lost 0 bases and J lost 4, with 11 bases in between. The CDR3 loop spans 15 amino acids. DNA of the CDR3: TGTGCCAGCAGCGTAGTAGAGGGTCCCGGAAACACCATATATTTT. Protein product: CASSVVEGPGNTIYF.

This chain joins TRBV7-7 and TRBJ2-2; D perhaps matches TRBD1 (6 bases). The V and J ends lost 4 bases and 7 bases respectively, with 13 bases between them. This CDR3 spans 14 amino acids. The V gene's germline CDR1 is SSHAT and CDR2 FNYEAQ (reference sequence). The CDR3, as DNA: TGTGCCAGCAGCTCCCACCAGGGGATCGGGGAGCTGTTTTTT. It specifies CASSSHQGIGELFF.

The CDR3 sequence is CASSDGPLWTEGGYTF. The CDR3, as DNA: TGTGCCAGCAGTGACGGCCCCCTTTGGACAGAAGGTGGCTACACCTTC. The rearrangement uses TRBV2 and TRBJ1-2, with D possibly matching TRBD1 (6 bases). This CDR3 contains 16 residues. Deletions cut 3 bases from V and 7 bases from J, with 21 bases between. Per the germline V gene, CDR1 is SNHLY and CDR2 is FYNNEI.

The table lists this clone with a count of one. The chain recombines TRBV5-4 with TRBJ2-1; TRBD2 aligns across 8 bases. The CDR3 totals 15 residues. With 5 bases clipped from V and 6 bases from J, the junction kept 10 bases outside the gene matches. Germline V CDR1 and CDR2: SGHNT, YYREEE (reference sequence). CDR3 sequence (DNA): TGTGCCAGCAGACGACCCCACGGGGGGGCCAATGAGCAGTTCTTC. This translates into CASRRPHGGANEQFF.

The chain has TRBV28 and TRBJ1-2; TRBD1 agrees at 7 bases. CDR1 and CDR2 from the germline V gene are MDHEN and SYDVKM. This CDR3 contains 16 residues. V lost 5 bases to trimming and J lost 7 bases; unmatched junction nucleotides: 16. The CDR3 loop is CASSLTGAGTEAGYTF. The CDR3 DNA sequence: TGTGCCAGCAGTCTCACGGGAGCCGGGACAGAAGCTGGCTACACCTTC.

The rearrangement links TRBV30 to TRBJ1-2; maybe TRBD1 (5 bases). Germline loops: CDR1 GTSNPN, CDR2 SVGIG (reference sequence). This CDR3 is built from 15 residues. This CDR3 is CGITGPGGSNYGYTF. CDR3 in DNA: TGTGGCATCACAGGACCCGGTGGTTCTAACTATGGCTACACCTTC.

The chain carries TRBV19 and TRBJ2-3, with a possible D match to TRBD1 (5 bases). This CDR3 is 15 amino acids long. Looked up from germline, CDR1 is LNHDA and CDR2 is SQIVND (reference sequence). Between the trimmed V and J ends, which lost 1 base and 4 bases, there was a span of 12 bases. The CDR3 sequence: CASSIGGALADTQYF. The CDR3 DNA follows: TGTGCCAGTAGTATAGGTGGGGCCCTCGCAGATACGCAGTATTTT.

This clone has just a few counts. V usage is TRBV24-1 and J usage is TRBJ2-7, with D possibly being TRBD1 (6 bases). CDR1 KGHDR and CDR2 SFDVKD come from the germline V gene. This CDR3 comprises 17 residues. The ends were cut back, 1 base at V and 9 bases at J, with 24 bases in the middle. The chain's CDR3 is CATSDFPSTGLDLRQYF. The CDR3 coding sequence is TGTGCCACCAGTGATTTCCCTAGTACAGGGTTGGACTTGCGGCAGTACTTC.

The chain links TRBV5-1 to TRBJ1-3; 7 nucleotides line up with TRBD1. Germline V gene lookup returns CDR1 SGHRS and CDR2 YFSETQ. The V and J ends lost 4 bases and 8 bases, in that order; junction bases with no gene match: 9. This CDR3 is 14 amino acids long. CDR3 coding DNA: TGCGCCAGCAGCCCGGGACAGTTCGGGGACACCATATATTTT. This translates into CASSPGQFGDTIYF.

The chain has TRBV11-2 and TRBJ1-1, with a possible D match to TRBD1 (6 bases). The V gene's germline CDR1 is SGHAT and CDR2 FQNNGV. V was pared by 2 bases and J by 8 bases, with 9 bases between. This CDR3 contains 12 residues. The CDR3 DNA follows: TGTGCCAGCAGCTTATCCCAGGGGGAAGCTTTCTTT. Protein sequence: CASSLSQGEAFF. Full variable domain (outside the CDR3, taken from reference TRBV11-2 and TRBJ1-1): EAGVAQSPRYKIIEKRQSVAFWCNPISGHATLYWYQQILGQGPKLLIQFQNNGVVDDSQLPKDRFSAERLKGVDSTLKIQPAKLEDSAVYLCASSLSQGEAFFGQGTRLTVV.

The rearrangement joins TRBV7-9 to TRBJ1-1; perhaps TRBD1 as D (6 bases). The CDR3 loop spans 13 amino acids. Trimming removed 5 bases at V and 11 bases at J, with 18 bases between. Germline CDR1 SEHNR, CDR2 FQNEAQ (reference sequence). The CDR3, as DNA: TGTGCCAGCAGCCCTTACAGGGAACGAGGTGCTTTCTTT. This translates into CASSPYRERGAFF.

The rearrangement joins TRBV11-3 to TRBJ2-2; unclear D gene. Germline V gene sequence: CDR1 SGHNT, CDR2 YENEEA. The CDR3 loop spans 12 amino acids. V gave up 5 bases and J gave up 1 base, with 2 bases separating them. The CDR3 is CASSRNTGELFF. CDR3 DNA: TGTGCCAGCAGCCGGAACACCGGGGAGCTGTTTTTT.

The CDR3 DNA reads as TGTGCCAGCAGCTTAGGGTGGACCGGGACAATCGGGGAAATCGCTGAAGCTTTCTTT. Protein product: CASSLGWTGTIGEIAEAFF. The genes are TRBV7-9 and TRBJ1-1, with D perhaps matching TRBD1 (6 bases). Germline V gives CDR1 SEHNR, CDR2 FQNEAQ (reference sequence). Trimming took 1 base from V and 6 from J, leaving 27 bases between them. The length of the CDR3 is 19 residues.

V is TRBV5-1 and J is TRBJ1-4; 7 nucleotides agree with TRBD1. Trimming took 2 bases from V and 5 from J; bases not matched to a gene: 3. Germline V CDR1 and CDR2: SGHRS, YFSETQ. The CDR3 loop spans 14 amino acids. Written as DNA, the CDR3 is TGCGCCAGCAGCTTTTCGACAGGGAATGAAAAACTGTTTTTT. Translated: CASSFSTGNEKLFF.